This T cell receptor (beta chain) derives from a study of post-analysis software for immune sequencing data (dated by TCRdb to the mid-2010s). As for the study more broadly: The recorded disease courses included relapsing-remitting, secondary progressive and progressive-relapsing multiple sclerosis, and some patients had no subtype annotation. The multiple sclerosis patient repertoires were compared with 10 to 12 previously published healthy control repertoires from donors aged about 6 to 28 years. A subset of samples was prepared in parallel using single-end sample barcoding, then pooled and co-amplified after Illumina adapter ligation.

At the junction V is shortened by 4 bases and J by 3 bases; bases outside the gene matches: 8. CDR1 is given as MGHRA and CDR2 as YSYEKL, both from the germline V gene. The cysteine opens and the phenylalanine closes a CDR3 of 18 amino acids. Only the CDR3 part of the read is kept: 54 bases, read in frame from the first base. A note on this clonotype: Its antigen is still unknown. Nothing much larger sits one base from this clone, and base qualities are not available.

To demonstrate the VDJtools post-analysis software, the study profiled TCR beta repertoires from the peripheral blood of about 13 young patients with multiple sclerosis. The multiple sclerosis patients were children and adolescents ranging in age from roughly 6 to 15 years. Receptors were amplified or captured by PCR. The listed sequencing device is Illumina HiSeq 2500. To reduce PCR and sequencing biases, unique molecular identifiers were incorporated into the TCR beta cDNA libraries. Some 500,000 cDNA molecules were obtained per 1 to 10 million input T cells, so each molecule approximated one T cell. The same protocol used for the earlier healthy control dataset was applied to prepare and sequence the patient libraries. Within a given batch, samples were prepared together, multiplexed and sequenced on the same HiSeq lane. The authors' analysis ran thus. Raw barcoded reads were processed with MIGEC, discarding single-read molecular identifier groups before consensus assembly and CDR3 extraction. VDJtools was used for post-analysis of the clonotype tables, with diversity normalized by down-sampling every dataset to the smallest sample size. Repertoire overlap clustering matched CDR3 amino acid but not nucleotide sequences to correct batch-related cross-sample contamination. TCRdb redid the processing of the public reads, applying fastp at Q25 and MiXCR, and retained in-frame beta chains. Identical CDR3 proteins give one entry, which carries the most common genes and DNA. The V and J calls follow TCRdb's processing rather than the paper's. This sample comprises 350,000 to 450,000 distinct CDR3 sequences, more than 30% of them detected only once. 7.6% of the sample is taken by the ten largest.

Broader findings and caveats from the paper: Patients showed significantly higher frequencies than controls for roughly five TRBV segments, among them TRBV5-6, TRBV5-1 and TRBV20-1. The control group was slightly older than the multiple sclerosis patient group. Direct clustering with F measure revealed strong co-clustering of samples prepared in the same batch, which led to a batch-effect correction. Compared with controls, multiple sclerosis patients had significantly lower normalized Chao1 diversity, a finding suggesting substantial peripheral T-cell clonal expansion.

Sequencing was done on a sample of blood. The clonotype originates from a girl aged 2 to 9 with multiple sclerosis. The rearranged segments are TRBV4-1 and TRBJ2-1; the central 14 bases match TRBD2. The CDR3 protein sequence reads: CASSRGLAGGRDYNEQFF. The DNA is TGCGCCAGCAGCCGTGGACTAGCGGGGGGTCGGGACTACAATGAGCAGTTCTTC.